Sequencing of this T cell receptor beta chain was carried out in a study of T cells expressing NK-cell markers. On the study more broadly: The TCR beta repertoires originated in sorted CD3+CD56+NKG2C+, CD3+CD56+NKG2C- and CD3+CD56-NKG2C+ T cells. Findings and limits, study-wide: No clear determination of HCMV specificity was made for expanded NKG2C+ T cell clones. Roughly six donors showed dominant NKG2C+ clonotypes comprising roughly 1.0-7.0% of their CD8+ T cells. Leadership of the CD3+CD56-NKG2C+ fraction also belonged to these clonotypes in several donors.

TCRdb processed the 5' RACE reads again and assigns one entry to each CDR3 protein, with no DNA. There are 250,000 to 300,000 distinct CDR3 sequences in the sample, with about 4% held by the top ten. Germline CDR1 reads LNHNV; CDR2 reads YYDKDF (reference sequence). This CDR3 comprises 16 residues. Worth noting for this clonotype: Its antigen is as yet unknown.

Input material: blood T cells: a sorted CD56 or NKG2C T cell subset, CD4+ or CD8+ T cells, or bulk PBMC T cells (not recorded which). The TCR was taken from a woman aged 18-70 years in good health. The chain recombines TRBV15 with TRBJ2-5; TCRdb names TRBD1, which stays unverified in the absence of DNA. This CDR3 is CATSRDRWGALETQYF.